The subject of this entry is one T cell receptor beta chain. The CDR3 runs to 11 residues. The V gene end was trimmed by 3 bases and the J gene end by 16 bases; junction bases not matched to a gene: 7. Germline CDR1 reads SGDLS; CDR2 reads YYNGEE. This sample stems from a study of blood T cell repertoires in COVID-19. Clones were sequenced by immunoSEQ multiplex PCR, and TCRdb holds only the in-frame ones, with some missing. The sample contains about 63,000 clones, around 80% of which appear only once. Material: peripheral blood. The chain recombines TRBV9 with TRBJ2-1; 7 bases line up with TRBD2. The sequence was obtained from a human donor in a cohort sampled during active COVID-19. The CDR3 DNA reads as TGTGCCAGCAGCGCCGGGACTATCGTCTTCTTC. Protein sequence: CASSAGTIVFF.